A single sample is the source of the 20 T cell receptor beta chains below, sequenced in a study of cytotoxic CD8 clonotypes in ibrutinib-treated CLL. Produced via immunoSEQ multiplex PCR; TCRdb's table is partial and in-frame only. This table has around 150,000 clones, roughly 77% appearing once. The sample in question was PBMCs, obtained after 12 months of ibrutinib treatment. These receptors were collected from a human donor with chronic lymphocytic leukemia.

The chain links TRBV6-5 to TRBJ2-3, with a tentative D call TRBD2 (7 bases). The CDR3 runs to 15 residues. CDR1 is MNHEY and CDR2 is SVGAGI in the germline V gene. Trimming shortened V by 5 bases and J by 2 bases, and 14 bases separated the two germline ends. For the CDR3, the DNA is TGTGCCAGCAGTATGGGGGGGGGCCCCACAGATACGCAGTATTTT. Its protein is CASSMGGGPTDTQYF.

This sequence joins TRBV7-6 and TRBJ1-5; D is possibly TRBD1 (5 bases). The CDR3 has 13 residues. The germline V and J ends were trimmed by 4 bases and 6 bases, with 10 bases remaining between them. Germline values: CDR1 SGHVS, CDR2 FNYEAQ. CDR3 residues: CASSSRVGQPQHF. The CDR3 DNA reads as TGTGCCAGCAGCTCCAGGGTTGGTCAGCCCCAGCATTTT.

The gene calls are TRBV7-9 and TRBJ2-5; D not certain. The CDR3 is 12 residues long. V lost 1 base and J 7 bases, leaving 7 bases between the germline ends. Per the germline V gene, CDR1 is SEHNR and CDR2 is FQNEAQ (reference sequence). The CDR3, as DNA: TGTGCCAGCAGCTTAGAAGAAAGGACCCAGTACTTC. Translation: CASSLEERTQYF.

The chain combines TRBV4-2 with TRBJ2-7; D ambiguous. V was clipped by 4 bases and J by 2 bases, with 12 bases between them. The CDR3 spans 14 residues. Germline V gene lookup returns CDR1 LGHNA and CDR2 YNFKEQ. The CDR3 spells CASSPQLAPYEQYF. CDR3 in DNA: TGTGCCAGCAGCCCCCAGCTCGCCCCCTACGAGCAGTACTTC.

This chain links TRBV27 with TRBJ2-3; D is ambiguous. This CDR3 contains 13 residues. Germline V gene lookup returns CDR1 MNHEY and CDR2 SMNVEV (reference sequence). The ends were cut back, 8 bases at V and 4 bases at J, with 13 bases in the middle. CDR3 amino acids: CASGLPGADTQYF. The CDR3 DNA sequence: TGTGCCAGCGGCCTGCCGGGTGCAGATACGCAGTATTTT.

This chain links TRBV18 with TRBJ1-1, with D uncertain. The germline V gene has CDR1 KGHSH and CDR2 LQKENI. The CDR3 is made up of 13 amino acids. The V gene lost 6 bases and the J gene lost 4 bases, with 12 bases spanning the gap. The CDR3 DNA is TGTGCCAGCTCTCTCGATCCCAGCACTGAAGCTTTCTTT. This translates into CASSLDPSTEAFF.

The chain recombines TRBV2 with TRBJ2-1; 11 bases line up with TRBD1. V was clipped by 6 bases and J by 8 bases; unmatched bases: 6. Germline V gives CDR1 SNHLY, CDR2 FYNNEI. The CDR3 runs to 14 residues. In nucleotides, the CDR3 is TGTGCCAGCAGCCCGGGACAGGGGGTTCATGAGCAGTTCTTC. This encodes CASSPGQGVHEQFF. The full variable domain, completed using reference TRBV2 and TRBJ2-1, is EPEVTQTPSHQVTQMGQEVILRCVPISNHLYFYWYRQILGQKVEFLVSFYNNEISEKSEIFDDQFSVERPDGSNFTLKIRSTKLEDSAMYFCASSPGQGVHEQFFGPGTRLTVL.

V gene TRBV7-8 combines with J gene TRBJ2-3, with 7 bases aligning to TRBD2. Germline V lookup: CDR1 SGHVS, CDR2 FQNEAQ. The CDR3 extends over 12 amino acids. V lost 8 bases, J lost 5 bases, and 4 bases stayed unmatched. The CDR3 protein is CASGAGKDTQYF. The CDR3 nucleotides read TGTGCCAGCGGAGCGGGAAAAGATACGCAGTATTTT. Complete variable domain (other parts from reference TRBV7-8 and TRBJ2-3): GAGVSQSPRYKVAKRGQDVALRCDPISGHVSLFWYQQALGQGPEFLTYFQNEAQLDKSGLPSDRFFAERPEGSVSTLKIQRTQQEDSAVYLCASGAGKDTQYFGPGTRLTVL.

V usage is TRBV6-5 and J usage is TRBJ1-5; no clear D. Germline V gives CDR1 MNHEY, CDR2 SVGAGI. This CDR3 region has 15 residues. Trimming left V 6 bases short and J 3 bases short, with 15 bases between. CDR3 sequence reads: CASRDRSDLNQPQHF. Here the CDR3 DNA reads TGTGCCAGCAGGGACCGATCTGACCTCAATCAGCCCCAGCATTTT.

The CDR3, as DNA: TGTGCCAGCAGCTTCCCCTCCCGACAGGGGGATGAAAAACTGTTTTTT. Its protein is CASSFPSRQGDEKLFF. This sequence joins TRBV7-2 and TRBJ1-4, with 9 bases that match TRBD1. The CDR3 is 16 residues long. The J segment lost 6 bases and the V segment lost 3 bases, leaving 8 bases of the junction unmatched. Germline assignment: CDR1 SGHTA and CDR2 FQGNSA.

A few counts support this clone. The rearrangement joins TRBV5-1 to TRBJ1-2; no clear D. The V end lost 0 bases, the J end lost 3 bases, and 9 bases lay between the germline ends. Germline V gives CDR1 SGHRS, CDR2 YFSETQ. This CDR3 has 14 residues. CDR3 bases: TGCGCCAGCAGCTTGGCCGCGGAGTACTATGGCTACACCTTC. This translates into CASSLAAEYYGYTF.

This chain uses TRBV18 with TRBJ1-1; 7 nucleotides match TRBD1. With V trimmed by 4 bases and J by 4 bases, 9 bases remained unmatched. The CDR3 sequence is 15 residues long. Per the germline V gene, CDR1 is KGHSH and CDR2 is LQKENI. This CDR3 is CASSQKTGSSTEAFF. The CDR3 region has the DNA TGTGCCAGCTCACAAAAGACAGGGAGTAGCACTGAAGCTTTCTTT.

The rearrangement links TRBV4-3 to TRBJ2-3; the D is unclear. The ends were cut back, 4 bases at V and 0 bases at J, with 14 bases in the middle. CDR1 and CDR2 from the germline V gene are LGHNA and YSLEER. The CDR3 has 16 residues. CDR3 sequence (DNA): TGCGCCAGCAGCCCTCCGACTCGTACCAGCACAGATACGCAGTATTTT. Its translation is CASSPPTRTSTDTQYF.

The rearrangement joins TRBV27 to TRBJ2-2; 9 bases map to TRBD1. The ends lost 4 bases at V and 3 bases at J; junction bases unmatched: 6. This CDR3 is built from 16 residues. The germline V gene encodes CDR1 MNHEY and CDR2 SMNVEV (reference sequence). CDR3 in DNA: TGTGCCAGCAGTTCCGGGACAGGGATATACACCGGGGAGCTGTTTTTT. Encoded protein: CASSSGTGIYTGELFF.

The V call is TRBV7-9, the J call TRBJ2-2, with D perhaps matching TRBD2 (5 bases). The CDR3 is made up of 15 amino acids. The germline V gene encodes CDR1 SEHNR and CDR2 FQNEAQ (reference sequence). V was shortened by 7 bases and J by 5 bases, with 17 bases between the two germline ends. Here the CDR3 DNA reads TGTGCCAGCAACCAAGTTCTCGGCGGGACCGGGGAGCTGTTTTTT. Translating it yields CASNQVLGGTGELFF. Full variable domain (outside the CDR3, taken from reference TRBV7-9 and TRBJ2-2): DTGVSQNPRHKITKRGQNVTFRCDPISEHNRLYWYRQTLGQGPEFLTYFQNEAQLEKSRLLSDRFSAERPKGSFSTLEIQRTEQGDSAMYLCASNQVLGGTGELFFGEGSRLTVL.

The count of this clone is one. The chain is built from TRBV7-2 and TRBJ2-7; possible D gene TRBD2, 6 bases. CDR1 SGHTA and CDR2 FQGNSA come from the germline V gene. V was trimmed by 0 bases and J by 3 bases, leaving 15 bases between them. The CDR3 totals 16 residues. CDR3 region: CASSLAHGGEYYEQYF. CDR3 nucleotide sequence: TGTGCCAGCAGCTTAGCTCACGGCGGGGAGTACTACGAGCAGTACTTC.

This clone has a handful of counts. The CDR3 loop reads CASSHSIGTGGDEQYF. For the CDR3, the DNA is TGCGCCAGCAGCCACTCGATCGGGACAGGGGGCGACGAGCAGTACTTC. The rearrangement uses TRBV5-1 and TRBJ2-7, with 12 bases lining up with TRBD1. The V and J ends lost 4 bases and 5 bases, in that order; junction bases with no gene match: 10. Germline assignment: CDR1 SGHRS and CDR2 YFSETQ. The CDR3 is 16 amino acids.

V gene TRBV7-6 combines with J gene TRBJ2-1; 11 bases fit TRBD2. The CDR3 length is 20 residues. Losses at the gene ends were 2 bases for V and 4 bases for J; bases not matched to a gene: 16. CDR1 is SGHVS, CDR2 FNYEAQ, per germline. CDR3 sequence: CASSLKRGLAAVGEYNEQFF. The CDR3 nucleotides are TGTGCCAGCAGCTTAAAAAGGGGACTAGCGGCCGTTGGGGAATACAATGAGCAGTTCTTC.

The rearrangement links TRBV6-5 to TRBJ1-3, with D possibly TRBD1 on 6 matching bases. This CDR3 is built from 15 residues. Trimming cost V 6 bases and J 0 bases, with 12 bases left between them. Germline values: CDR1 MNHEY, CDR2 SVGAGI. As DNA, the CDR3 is TGTGCCAGCAGCTGGTCGGACAGCTCTGGAAACACCATATATTTT. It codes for CASSWSDSSGNTIYF.

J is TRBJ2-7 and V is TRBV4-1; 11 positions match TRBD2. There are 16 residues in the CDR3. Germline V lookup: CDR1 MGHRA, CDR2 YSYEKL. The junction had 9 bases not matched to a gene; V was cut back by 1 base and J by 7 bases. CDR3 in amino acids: CASSQAMSLAGGEQYF. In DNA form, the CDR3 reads TGCGCCAGCAGCCAAGCCATGAGCCTAGCGGGGGGTGAGCAGTACTTC.